This T cell receptor (beta chain) derives from a study of blood T cell repertoires in COVID-19 (TCRdb year 2020). Describing the broader study: The collaborator samples originated in the United States, Italy and Spain and spanned the acute and convalescent phases of COVID-19. The repertoires were released in a freely available public database meant as a resource for research on the immune response to SARS-CoV-2. The samples were drawn from two sources: the first 160 participants of the ongoing ImmuneRACE study, and 950 to 1,500 subjects contributed by 6 global collaborators. HLA class I and class II types, where available, came from metadata supplied by the sample provider rather than from assay-based typing. The sample metadata nearly always contained a de-identified subject ID, COVID-19 status, age in years and sex. The dataset comprised deeply sampled blood TCRbeta repertoires from subjects exposed to, actively infected with, or recovered from COVID-19. The material from the prospective study consisted of cDNA or gDNA derived from T cells, B-cell-depleted T cells, or PBMCs. General study outcomes and caveats: The amount of clinical and demographic metadata varied by source and participant and was provided uncurated.

TCRbeta CDR3 regions were amplified from genomic DNA by means of the immunoSEQ Assay, a bias-controlled multiplex PCR. The authors' analysis ran thus. Nucleated cell counts per sample were estimated from amplification of reference gene primers within the assay. Sequence reads were collapsed and filtered to measure the absolute abundance of every unique TCRbeta CDR3 rearrangement. For each sample, productive Simpson clonality was calculated as the square root of Simpson's diversity index across productive rearrangements. TCRdb mirrors the immuneACCESS table, restricted to in-frame sequences. Some clones are absent from its copies; in checked studies, under half trace to an unresolved V gene, and the reason for the others is unknown. That table is the source of V, J and clone size, and D and trimming were worked out from the DNA. The sample contains more than 200,000 clones, around 80% of them found a single time. Roughly 10% of the sample goes to the ten largest clones.

In Seattle, one collaborating source enrolled patients while the infection was active and tracked those patients longitudinally over the course of disease. The collaborating institutions used their own protocols to collect whole blood in K2EDTA tubes. For TCRbeta analysis, collaborators shipped samples in one of three forms: frozen whole blood, isolated PBMCs, or DNA extracted from either of those sample types. In regard to this clone: Its specific antigen is unknown. It has no much larger one-base neighbor in the sample; base qualities were not kept.

The germline V gene (reference sequence) sets CDR1 to MNHNY and CDR2 to SVGAGI. V ends up 5 bases short and J 2 bases short, with an unmatched junction base count of 3. Measured from the cysteine to the valine, the CDR3 is 13 residues long. Only CDR3 DNA remains: 39 bases, in frame from the first base. The chain couples TRBV6-6 to TRBJ2-7; 7 nucleotides in the junction match TRBD1. The sequenced sample consisted of peripheral blood. This sequence was found in a woman older than 75 with COVID-19, enrolled during active disease. The CDR3 region: CASSNGQAYEQYV. The DNA sequence is TGTGCCAGCAGTAACGGACAGGCCTACGAGCAGTACGTC.